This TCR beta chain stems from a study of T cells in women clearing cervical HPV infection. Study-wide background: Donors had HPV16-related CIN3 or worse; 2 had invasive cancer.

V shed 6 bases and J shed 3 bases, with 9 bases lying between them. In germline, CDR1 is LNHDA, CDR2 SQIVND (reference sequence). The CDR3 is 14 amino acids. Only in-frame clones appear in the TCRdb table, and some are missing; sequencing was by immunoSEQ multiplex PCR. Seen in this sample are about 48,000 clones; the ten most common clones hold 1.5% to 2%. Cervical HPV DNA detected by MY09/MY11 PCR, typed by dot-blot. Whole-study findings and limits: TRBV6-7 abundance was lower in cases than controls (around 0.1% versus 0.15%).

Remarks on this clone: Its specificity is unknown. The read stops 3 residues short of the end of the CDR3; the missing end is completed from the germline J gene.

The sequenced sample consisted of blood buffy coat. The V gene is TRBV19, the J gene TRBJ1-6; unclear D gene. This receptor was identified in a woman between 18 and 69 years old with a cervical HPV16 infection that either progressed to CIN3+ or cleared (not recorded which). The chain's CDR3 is CASRRPGYNSPLHF. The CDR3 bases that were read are TGTGCCAGTAGACGCCCAGGCTATAATTCACCC.